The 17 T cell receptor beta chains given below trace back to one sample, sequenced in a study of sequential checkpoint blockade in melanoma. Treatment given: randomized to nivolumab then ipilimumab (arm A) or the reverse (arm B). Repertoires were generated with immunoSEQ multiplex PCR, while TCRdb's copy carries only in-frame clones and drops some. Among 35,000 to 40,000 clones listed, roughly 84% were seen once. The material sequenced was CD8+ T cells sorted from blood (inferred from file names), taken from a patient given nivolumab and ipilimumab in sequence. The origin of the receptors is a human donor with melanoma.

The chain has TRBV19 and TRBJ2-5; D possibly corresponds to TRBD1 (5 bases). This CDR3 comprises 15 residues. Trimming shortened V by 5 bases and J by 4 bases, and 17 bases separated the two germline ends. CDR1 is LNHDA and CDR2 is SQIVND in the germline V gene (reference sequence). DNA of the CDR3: TGTGCCAGTAGTTCATTTCCAGGGTGGGGAGAGACCCAGTACTTC. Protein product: CASSSFPGWGETQYF.

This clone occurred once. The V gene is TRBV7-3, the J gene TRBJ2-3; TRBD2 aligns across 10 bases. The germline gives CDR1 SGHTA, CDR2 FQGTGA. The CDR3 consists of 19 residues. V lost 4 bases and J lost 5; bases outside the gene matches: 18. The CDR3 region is CASSWGRVSLAGDLDTQYF. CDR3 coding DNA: TGTGCCAGCAGCTGGGGCCGGGTGTCGCTAGCGGGAGATTTAGATACGCAGTATTTT.

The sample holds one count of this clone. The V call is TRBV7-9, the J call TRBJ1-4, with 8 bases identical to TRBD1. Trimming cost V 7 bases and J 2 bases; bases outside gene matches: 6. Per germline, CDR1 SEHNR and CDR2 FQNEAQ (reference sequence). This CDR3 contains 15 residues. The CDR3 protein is CASTPGGTTNEKLFF. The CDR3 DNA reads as TGTGCCAGCACTCCAGGGGGCACGACTAATGAAAAACTGTTTTTT.

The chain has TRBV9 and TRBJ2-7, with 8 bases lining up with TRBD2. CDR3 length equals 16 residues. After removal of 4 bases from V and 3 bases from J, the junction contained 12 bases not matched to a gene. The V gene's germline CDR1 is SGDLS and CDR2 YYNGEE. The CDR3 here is CASSPRASGLVYEQYF. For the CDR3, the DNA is TGTGCCAGCAGCCCCCGGGCTAGCGGGCTAGTCTACGAGCAGTACTTC.

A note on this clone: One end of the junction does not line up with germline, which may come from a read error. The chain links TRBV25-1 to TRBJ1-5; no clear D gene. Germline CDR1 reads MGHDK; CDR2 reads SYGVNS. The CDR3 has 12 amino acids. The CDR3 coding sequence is TGTGCCAGCGGTGAAGAGAATCAGCCCCAGCATTTT. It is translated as CASGEENQPQHF.

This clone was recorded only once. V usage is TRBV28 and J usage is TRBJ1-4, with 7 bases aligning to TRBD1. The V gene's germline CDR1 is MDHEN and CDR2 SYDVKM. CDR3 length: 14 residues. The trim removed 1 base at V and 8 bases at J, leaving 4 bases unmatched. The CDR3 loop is CASSLLQGREKLFF. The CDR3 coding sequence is TGTGCCAGCAGTTTATTACAGGGGAGGGAAAAACTGTTTTTT.

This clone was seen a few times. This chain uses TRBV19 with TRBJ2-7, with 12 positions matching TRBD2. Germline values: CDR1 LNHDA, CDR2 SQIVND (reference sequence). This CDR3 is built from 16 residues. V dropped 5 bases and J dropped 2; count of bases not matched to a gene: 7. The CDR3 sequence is CASSGSTSGGAYEQYF. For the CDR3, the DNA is TGTGCCAGTAGTGGCTCGACTAGCGGGGGAGCCTACGAGCAGTACTTC.

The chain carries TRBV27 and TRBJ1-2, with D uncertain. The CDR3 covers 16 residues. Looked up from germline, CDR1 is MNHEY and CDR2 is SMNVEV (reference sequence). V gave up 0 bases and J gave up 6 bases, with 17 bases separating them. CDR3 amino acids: CASSLSLTAWGDGYTF. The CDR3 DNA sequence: TGTGCCAGCAGTTTATCGTTAACTGCTTGGGGAGATGGCTACACCTTC.

The CDR3 loop reads CASSPLDRGEGNEQFF. The CDR3 DNA reads as TGCGCCAGCAGCCCTCTAGACAGGGGAGAGGGCAATGAGCAGTTCTTC. V is TRBV5-1 and J is TRBJ2-1, with TRBD1 matching over 8 bases. With V trimmed by 4 bases and J by 6 bases, 12 bases remained unmatched. CDR1 is SGHRS, CDR2 YFSETQ, per germline. This CDR3 region has 16 residues.

This chain's CDR3 is CASSLGTGGFQPQHF. CDR3 in DNA: TGTGCCAGCAGTTTAGGGACAGGGGGTTTTCAGCCCCAGCATTTT. The chain carries TRBV27 and TRBJ1-5; 11 nucleotides agree with TRBD1. Germline V gives CDR1 MNHEY, CDR2 SMNVEV (reference sequence). This CDR3 contains 15 residues. Trimming took 2 bases from V and 6 from J; bases not matched to a gene: 3.

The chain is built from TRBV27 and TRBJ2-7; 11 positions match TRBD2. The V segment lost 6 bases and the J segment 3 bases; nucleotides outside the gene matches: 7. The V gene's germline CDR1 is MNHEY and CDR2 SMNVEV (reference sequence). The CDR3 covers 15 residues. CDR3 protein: CASRPLAGGGYEQYF. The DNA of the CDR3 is TGTGCCAGCAGACCCCTAGCGGGGGGCGGCTACGAGCAGTACTTC.

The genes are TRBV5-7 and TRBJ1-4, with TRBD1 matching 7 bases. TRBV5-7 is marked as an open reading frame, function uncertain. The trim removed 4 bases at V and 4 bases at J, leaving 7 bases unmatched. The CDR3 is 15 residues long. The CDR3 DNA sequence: TGTGCCAGCAGCGGACAGGAGAAGAATAATGAAAAACTGTTTTTT. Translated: CASSGQEKNNEKLFF.

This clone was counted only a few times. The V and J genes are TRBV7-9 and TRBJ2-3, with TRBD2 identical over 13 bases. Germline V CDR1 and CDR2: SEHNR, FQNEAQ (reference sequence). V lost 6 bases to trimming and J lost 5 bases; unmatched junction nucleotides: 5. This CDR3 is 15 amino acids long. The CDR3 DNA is TGTGCCAGCAGACGGACTAGCGGGGGAGTAGATACGCAGTATTTT. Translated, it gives CASRRTSGGVDTQYF.

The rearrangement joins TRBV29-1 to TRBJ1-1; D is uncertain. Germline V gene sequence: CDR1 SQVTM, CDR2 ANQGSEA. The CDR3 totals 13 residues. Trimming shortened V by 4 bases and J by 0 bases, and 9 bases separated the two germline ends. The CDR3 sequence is CSVVPGMNTEAFF. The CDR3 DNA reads TGCAGCGTTGTCCCGGGAATGAACACTGAAGCTTTCTTT.

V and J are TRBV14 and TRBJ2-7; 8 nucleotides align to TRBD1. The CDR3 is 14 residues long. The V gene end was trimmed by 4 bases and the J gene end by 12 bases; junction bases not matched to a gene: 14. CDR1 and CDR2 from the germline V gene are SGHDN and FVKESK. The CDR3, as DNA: TGTGCCAGCAGCCCCCGGACAGGGCCGTGGACTTGGTACTTC. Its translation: CASSPRTGPWTWYF.

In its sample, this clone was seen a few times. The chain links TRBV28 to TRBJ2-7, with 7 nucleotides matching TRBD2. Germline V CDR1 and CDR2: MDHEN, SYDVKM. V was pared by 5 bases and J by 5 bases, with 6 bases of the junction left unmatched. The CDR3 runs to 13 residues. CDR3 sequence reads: CASSPRGSDEQYF. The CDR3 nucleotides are TGTGCCAGCAGTCCGCGCGGGAGTGACGAGCAGTACTTC.

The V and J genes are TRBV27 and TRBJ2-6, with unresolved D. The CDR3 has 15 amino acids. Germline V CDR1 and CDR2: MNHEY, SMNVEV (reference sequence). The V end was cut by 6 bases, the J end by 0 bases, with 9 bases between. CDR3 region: CASREEVSGANVLTF. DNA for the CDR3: TGTGCCAGCAGAGAGGAAGTCTCTGGGGCCAACGTCCTGACTTTC.